Listed below are T cell receptor beta chains from one sample, sequenced in a study of T cells in Graves' hyperthyroidism and ophthalmopathy. Each CDR3 protein gets one entry after TCRdb re-called the multiplex PCR reads with MiXCR. The sample yields approximately 300,000 distinct CDR3 sequences, approximately 17% seen once. The specimen sequenced was blood. These receptors were obtained from a woman aged 60 to 75 with Graves' ophthalmopathy. The conserved cysteine and the conserved F or W are not part of the CDR3 here. Fields, in order: V gene, J gene, clone size, CDR3 protein. Expanded clones get a size class; other rows say once, few or many, or leave the size out.

TRBV12-3/TRBV12-4	TRBJ2-7	few	ASSGWGRGTYEQY
TRBV12-3/TRBV12-4	TRBJ1-2	.	ASSFLEGISGYT
TRBV5-1	TRBJ2-7	many	ASSLGPGQSSYEQY
TRBV20-1	TRBJ1-4	.	SARNPRGEKLF
TRBV6-1	TRBJ2-7	many	ASSYTGGHEQY
TRBV18	TRBJ1-2	many	ASSPGQGGFRGYT
TRBV6-1	TRBJ1-4	few	AHSSTNEKLF
TRBV20-1	TRBJ2-1	.	SAGGGGPNEQF
TRBV7-9	TRBJ1-1	.	ASSLDPPEAF
TRBV3-1	TRBJ1-1	many	ASSLGGENTEAF
TRBV5-1	TRBJ1-2	.	ASSWDGPKSAYT
TRBV20-1	TRBJ2-3	many	SATSSGNTDTQY
TRBV6-2/TRBV6-3	TRBJ1-2	many	ASRSGQGGGYT
TRBV9	TRBJ2-3	.	ASTPGLAGTTDTQY
TRBV18	TRBJ2-3	many	ASSPLDTQY
TRBV29-1	TRBJ1-4	few	SGQLATNEKLF
TRBV6-2/TRBV6-3	TRBJ1-1	.	AAGQGNLNTEAF
TRBV6-1	TRBJ1-5	many	ASSGHGRRSSNQPQH
TRBV28	TRBJ2-7	.	ASSFHLAVLSYEQY
TRBV7-9	TRBJ1-1	many	ASSWFWGGRDTEAF
TRBV5-1	TRBJ2-2	.	ASSKGLAGGDTGELF
TRBV29-1	TRBJ2-1	few	SVVGENPYNEQF
TRBV2	TRBJ2-5	many	ASSESTGQETQY
TRBV29-1	TRBJ1-6	few	SVGDGLSLH
TRBV18	TRBJ2-3	.	ASSPKLAGDRDTQY
TRBV4-2	TRBJ1-3	.	ASSQARAGGGGNTIY
TRBV12-3/TRBV12-4	TRBJ2-7	.	ASSLGGTNEQY
TRBV5-1	TRBJ2-1	.	ASSPALGNEQF